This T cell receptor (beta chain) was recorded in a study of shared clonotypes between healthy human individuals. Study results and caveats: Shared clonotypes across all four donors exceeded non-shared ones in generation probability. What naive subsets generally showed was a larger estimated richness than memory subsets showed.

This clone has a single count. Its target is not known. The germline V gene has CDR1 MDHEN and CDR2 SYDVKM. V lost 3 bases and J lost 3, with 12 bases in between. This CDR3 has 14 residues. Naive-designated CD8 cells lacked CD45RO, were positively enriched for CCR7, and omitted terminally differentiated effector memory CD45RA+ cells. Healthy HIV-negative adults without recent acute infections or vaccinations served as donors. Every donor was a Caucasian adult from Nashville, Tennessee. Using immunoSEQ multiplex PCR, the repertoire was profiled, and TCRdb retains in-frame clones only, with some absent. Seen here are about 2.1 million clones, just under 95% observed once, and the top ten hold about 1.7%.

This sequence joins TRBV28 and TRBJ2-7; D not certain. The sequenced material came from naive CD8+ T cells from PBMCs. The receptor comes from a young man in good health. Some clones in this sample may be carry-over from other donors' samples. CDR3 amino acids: CASSFSQPIYEQYF. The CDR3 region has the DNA TGTGCCAGCAGTTTTTCGCAGCCGATCTACGAGCAGTACTTC.